This paragraph covers one TCR beta chain sequence. Germline CDR1 and CDR2: SGHTA and FQGTGA. The V segment lost 5 bases and the J segment 6 bases; nucleotides outside the gene matches: 14. The CDR3 consists of 17 residues. This sample stems from a study of blood T cell repertoires in COVID-19. TCRdb keeps only in-frame clones here, not all; method: immunoSEQ multiplex PCR. The table lists 120,000 or so clones, roughly 87% of them singletons. The TCR originated in a man older than 75 with active or convalescent COVID-19. The chain recombines TRBV7-3 with TRBJ2-1, with TRBD2 identical over 9 bases. Source material: peripheral blood. CDR3 loop: CASSVFPAGGTANEQFF. CDR3 DNA: TGTGCCAGCAGCGTATTCCCGGCGGGAGGGACTGCCAATGAGCAGTTCTTC.